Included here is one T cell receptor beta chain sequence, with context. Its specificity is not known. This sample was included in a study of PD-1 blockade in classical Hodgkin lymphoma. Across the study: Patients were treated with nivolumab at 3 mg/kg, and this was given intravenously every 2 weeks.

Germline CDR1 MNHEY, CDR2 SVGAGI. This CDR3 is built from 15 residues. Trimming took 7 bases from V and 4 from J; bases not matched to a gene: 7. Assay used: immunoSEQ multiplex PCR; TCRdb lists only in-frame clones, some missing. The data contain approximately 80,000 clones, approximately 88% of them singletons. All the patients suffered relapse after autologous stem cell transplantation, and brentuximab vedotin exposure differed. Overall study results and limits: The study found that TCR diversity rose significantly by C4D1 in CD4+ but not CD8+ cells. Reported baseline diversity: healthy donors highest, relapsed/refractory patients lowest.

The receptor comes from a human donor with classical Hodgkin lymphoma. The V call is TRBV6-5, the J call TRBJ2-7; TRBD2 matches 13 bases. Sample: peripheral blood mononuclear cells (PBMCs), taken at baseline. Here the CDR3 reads CASTLLAGGPYEQYF. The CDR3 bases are TGTGCCAGCACTCTACTAGCGGGAGGGCCGTACGAGCAGTACTTC.